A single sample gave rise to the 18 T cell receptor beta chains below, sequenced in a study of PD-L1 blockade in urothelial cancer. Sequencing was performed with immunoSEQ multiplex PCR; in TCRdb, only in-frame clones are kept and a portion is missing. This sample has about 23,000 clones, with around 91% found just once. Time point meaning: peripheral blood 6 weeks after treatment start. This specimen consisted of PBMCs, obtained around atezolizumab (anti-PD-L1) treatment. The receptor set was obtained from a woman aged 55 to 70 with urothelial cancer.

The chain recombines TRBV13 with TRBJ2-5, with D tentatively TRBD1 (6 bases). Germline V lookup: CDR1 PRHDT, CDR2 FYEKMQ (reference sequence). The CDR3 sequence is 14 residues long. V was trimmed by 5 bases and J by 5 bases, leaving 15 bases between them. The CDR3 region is CASSARGGRETQYF. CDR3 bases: TGTGCCAGCAGCGCCAGGGGCGGCCGGGAGACCCAGTACTTC.

DNA of the CDR3: TGTGCCATCTCCTTGGCTCCTAATGAAAAACTGTTTTTT. Translated: CAISLAPNEKLFF. The chain links TRBV10-3 to TRBJ1-4; D unresolved. The CDR3 spans 13 residues. Germline V gene lookup returns CDR1 ENHRY and CDR2 SYGVKD. The V end was cut by 8 bases, the J end by 3 bases, with 10 bases between.

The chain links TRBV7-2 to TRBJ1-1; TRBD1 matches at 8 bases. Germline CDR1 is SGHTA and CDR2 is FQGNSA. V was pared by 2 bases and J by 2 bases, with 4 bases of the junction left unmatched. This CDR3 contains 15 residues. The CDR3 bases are TGTGCCAGCAGCTTATACAGGGGGGGAAACACTGAAGCTTTCTTT. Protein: CASSLYRGGNTEAFF.

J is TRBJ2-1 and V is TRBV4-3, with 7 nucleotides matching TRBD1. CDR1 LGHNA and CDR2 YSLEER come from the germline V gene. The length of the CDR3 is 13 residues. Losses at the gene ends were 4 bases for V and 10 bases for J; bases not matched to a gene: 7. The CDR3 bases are TGCGCCAGCAGCCCGGGACAGCCCCGGGAGCAGTTCTTC. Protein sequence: CASSPGQPREQFF.

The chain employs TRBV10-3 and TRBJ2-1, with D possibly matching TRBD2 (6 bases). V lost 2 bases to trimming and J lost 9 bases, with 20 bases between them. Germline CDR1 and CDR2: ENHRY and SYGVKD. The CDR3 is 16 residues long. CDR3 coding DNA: TGTGCCATCAGTGAGGGGCGGGGTCACCTGGGGGGTGAGCAGTTCTTC. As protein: CAISEGRGHLGGEQFF.

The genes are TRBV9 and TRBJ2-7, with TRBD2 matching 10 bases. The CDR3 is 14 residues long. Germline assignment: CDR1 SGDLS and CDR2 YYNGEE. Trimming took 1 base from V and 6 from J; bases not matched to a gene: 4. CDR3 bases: TGTGCCAGCAGCGTAAGGGGACTAGCGCGCGAGCAGTACTTC. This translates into CASSVRGLAREQYF.

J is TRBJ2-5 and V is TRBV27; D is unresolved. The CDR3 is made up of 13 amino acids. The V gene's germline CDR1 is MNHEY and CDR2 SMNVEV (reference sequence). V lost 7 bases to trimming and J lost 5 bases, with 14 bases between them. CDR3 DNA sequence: TGTGCCAGCAAAGCTTGGGCCGCGGAGACCCAGTACTTC. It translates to CASKAWAAETQYF.

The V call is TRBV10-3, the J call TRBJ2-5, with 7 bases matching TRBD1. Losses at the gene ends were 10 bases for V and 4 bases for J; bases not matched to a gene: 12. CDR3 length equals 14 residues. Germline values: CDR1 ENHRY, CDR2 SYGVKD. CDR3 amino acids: CASQDRRGVETQYF. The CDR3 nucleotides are TGTGCCAGCCAGGACAGGAGAGGGGTAGAGACCCAGTACTTC.

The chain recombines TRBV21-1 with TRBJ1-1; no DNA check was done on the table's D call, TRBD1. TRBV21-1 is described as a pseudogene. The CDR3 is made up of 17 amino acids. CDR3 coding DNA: TGTGCCAGCAGCAAATTGCCGGGTAATACAGGGTCAACTGAAGCTTTCTTT. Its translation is CASSKLPGNTGSTEAFF.

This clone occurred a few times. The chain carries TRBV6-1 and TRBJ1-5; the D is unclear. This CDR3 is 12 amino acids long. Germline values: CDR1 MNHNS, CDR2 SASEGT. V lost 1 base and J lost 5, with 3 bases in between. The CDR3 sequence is CASSEGDQPQHF. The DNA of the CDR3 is TGTGCCAGCAGTGAAGGCGATCAGCCCCAGCATTTT.

In DNA, the CDR3 is TGTGCCAGCAGCGCTCCAACAACGAACGGGGAGCTGTTTTTT. This translates into CASSAPTTNGELFF. This rearrangement joins TRBV6-6 to TRBJ2-2; D unclear. The CDR3 length is 14 residues. V was pared by 6 bases and J by 7 bases, with 15 bases between. From germline, CDR1 is MNHNY and CDR2 SVGAGI (reference sequence).

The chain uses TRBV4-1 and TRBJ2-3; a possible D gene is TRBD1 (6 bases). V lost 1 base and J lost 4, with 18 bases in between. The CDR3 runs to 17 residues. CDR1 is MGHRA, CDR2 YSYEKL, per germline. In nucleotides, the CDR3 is TGCGCCAGCAGCCAAGGTTTCAAGAGGGGGACCCCAGATACGCAGTATTTT. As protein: CASSQGFKRGTPDTQYF.

The CDR3 coding sequence is TGTGCCAGTAGTATACAGGGGACCCAGTACTTC. Protein sequence: CASSIQGTQYF. The rearrangement links TRBV19 to TRBJ2-5, with D possibly being TRBD1 (5 bases). Germline V gene data show CDR1 as LNHDA and CDR2 as SQIVND (reference sequence). This CDR3 is built from 11 residues. The V gene lost 2 bases and the J gene lost 7 bases, with 5 bases spanning the gap.

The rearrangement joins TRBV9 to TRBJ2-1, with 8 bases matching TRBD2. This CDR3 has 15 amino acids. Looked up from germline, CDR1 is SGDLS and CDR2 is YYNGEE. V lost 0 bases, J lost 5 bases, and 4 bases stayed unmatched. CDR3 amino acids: CASSVAGGPNNEQFF. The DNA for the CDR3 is TGTGCCAGCAGCGTAGCGGGGGGGCCCAACAATGAGCAGTTCTTC. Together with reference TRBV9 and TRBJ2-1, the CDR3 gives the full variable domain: DSGVTQTPKHLITATGQRVTLRCSPRSGDLSVYWYQQSLDQGLQFLIQYYNGEERAKGNILERFSAQQFPDLHSELNLSSLELGDSALYFCASSVAGGPNNEQFFGPGTRLTVL.

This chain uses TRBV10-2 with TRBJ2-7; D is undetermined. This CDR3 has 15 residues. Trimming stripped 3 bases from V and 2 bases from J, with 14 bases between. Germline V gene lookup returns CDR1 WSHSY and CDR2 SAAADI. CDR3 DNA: TGCGCCAGCAGTGATCTTGGCGGAAGTCCCTACGAGCAGTACTTC. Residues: CASSDLGGSPYEQYF.

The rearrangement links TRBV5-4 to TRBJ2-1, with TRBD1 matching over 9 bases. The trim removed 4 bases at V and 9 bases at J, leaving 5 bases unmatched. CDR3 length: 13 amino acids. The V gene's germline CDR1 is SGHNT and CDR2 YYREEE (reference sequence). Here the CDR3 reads CASSLGQGGEQFF. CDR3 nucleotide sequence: TGTGCCAGCAGCCTGGGACAGGGCGGTGAGCAGTTCTTC.

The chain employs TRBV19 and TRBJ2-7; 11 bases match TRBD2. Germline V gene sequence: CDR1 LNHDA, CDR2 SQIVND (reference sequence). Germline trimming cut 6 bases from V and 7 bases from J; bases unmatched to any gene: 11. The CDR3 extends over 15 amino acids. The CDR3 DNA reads TGTGCCAGTAGGGCTAGACTAGCGGGGACGGAAGAGCAGTACTTC. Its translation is CASRARLAGTEEQYF.

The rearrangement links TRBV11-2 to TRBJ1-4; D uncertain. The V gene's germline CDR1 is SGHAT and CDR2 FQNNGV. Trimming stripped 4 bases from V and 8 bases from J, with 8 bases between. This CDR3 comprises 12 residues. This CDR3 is CASSYWREKLFF. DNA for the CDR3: TGTGCCAGCAGCTACTGGAGGGAAAAACTGTTTTTT.